This TCR beta chain derives from a study of shared clonotypes between healthy human individuals. The V gene's germline CDR1 is MDHEN and CDR2 SYDVKM. V shed 5 bases, J shed 7 bases, and the junction held 6 bases outside the gene matches. The CDR3 is 13 amino acids. The genomic DNA of each subset was split evenly across several immunoSEQ plates. TCRdb's table, derived via immunoSEQ multiplex PCR, lists solely in-frame clones and lacks some. The sample has hundreds of thousands of clones; approximately 74% are singletons. The chain recombines TRBV28 with TRBJ1-2; 8 nucleotides agree with TRBD1. The sequenced material came from memory CD4+ T cells sorted from blood. Documented subset: CD45RA-negative fraction. This receptor was taken from a woman younger than 45 in good health. The CDR3 here is CASSLRQGAGYTF. CDR3 in DNA: TGTGCCAGCAGTCTAAGGCAGGGGGCTGGCTACACCTTC.